There are many counts of the clone carrying this T cell receptor (beta chain). TCRdb re-derived calls from the reads in MiXCR, one entry per CDR3 protein. The sample shows some 600,000 distinct CDR3 sequences, 24% of them seen only once. This sample was included in a study of T cell repertoires in cytomegalovirus infection. The CDR3 contains 15 residues. The V end was cut by 4 bases, the J end by 0 bases, with 12 bases between. Germline CDR1 reads SGHTA; CDR2 reads FQGNSA. The chain joins TRBV7-2 to TRBJ1-1; D remains unclear. The source material was CD8+ T cells from PBMCs. The source of this sequence is a human donor in good health (CMV status not recorded). Some clones in this sample may be carry-over from other donors' samples. CDR3: CASSSWTAMNTEAFF. The CDR3 DNA reads TGTGCCAGCAGCTCTTGGACGGCTATGAACACTGAAGCTTTCTTT.